The next 15 T cell receptor beta chains were all read from a single sample in a study of cytomegalovirus exposure and HLA in healthy donors. Both 60 Vbeta primers and 13 Jbeta primers went into the PCR. The data were produced by immunoSEQ multiplex PCR, yet TCRdb's version contains in-frame clones alone and is incomplete. Among 190,000 or so clones listed, about four fifths were seen once. The material sequenced was PBMCs. The receptors shown here come from a girl aged 10-17 years in good health and CMV-seropositive.

This rearrangement joins TRBV7-9 to TRBJ1-6; D is unclear. V was cut by 1 base and J by 10 bases, with 17 bases left in between. The CDR3 covers 16 residues. The germline gives CDR1 SEHNR, CDR2 FQNEAQ (reference sequence). The CDR3 is CASSLGPGLGGSPLHF. Written as DNA, the CDR3 is TGTGCCAGCAGCTTAGGGCCGGGCCTCGGAGGCTCACCCCTCCACTTT.

The chain joins TRBV15 to TRBJ1-6, with 8 bases lining up with TRBD1. The CDR3 is 15 residues long. V lost 0 bases to trimming and J lost 9 bases; unmatched junction nucleotides: 4. Germline lookup yields CDR1 LNHNV and CDR2 YYDKDF (reference sequence). For the CDR3, the DNA is TGTGCCACCAGCAGAGAGGACAGGGAGACTTCACCCCTCCACTTT. Translated: CATSREDRETSPLHF.

This chain links TRBV5-4 with TRBJ2-1; 7 positions match TRBD2. This CDR3 is built from 15 residues. Germline V gene data show CDR1 as SGHNT and CDR2 as YYREEE (reference sequence). J was trimmed by 2 bases and V by 5 bases; bases with no gene match: 7. CDR3 nucleotides: TGTGCCAGCAGGGGGGGAGGGGAGGCCTACAATGAGCAGTTCTTC. It codes for CASRGGGEAYNEQFF.

In its sample, this clone was seen once. J is TRBJ2-1 and V is TRBV13; 8 bases fit TRBD2. With V trimmed by 5 bases and J by 1 base, 4 bases remained unmatched. The germline CDR1 and CDR2 sequences are PRHDT and FYEKMQ (reference sequence). This CDR3 comprises 15 residues. This CDR3 is CASSTGTRSYNEQFF. In DNA form, the CDR3 reads TGTGCCAGCAGCACCGGGACTAGGTCCTACAATGAGCAGTTCTTC.

This clone was detected only once. This chain joins TRBV7-8 and TRBJ1-2, with 10 bases matching TRBD1. The V segment lost 5 bases and the J segment 4 bases; nucleotides outside the gene matches: 4. There are 14 residues in the CDR3. Germline values: CDR1 SGHVS, CDR2 FQNEAQ. The DNA of the CDR3 is TGTGCCAGCAGCCCGTGGACAGGGGGCTATGGCTACACCTTC. It is translated as CASSPWTGGYGYTF.

The chain is built from TRBV7-9 and TRBJ2-1; D remains ambiguous. Germline V gene sequence: CDR1 SEHNR, CDR2 FQNEAQ (reference sequence). CDR3 length equals 12 residues. V lost 1 base and J lost 16, with 14 bases in between. The CDR3 here is CASSLDWLSYFF. In DNA, the CDR3 is TGTGCCAGCAGCTTAGATTGGTTAAGCTATTTCTTC. The variable domain in full, with the rest retrieved from reference TRBV7-9 and TRBJ2-1, is DTGVSQNPRHKITKRGQNVTFRCDPISEHNRLYWYRQTLGQGPEFLTYFQNEAQLEKSRLLSDRFSAERPKGSFSTLEIQRTEQGDSAMYLCASSLDWLSYFFGPGTRLTVL.

The J gene is TRBJ2-5, the V gene TRBV4-3, with D tentatively TRBD2 (5 bases). The CDR3 length is 15 residues. V was pared by 0 bases and J by 1 base, with 9 bases between. Germline V gives CDR1 LGHNA, CDR2 YSLEER. The CDR3 DNA follows: TGCGCCAGCAGCCAAGATTCGGCGGGCCAAGAGACCCAGTACTTC. Residues: CASSQDSAGQETQYF.

About this clone itself: Other DNA variants within this sample encode the same CDR3. The chain links TRBV5-4 to TRBJ2-7, with TRBD2 as a possible D gene (7 bases). CDR3 length: 13 amino acids. Germline CDR1 reads SGHNT; CDR2 reads YYREEE (reference sequence). The V end lost 0 bases, the J end lost 5 bases, and 9 bases lay between the germline ends. CDR3 protein: CASSLAGGNEQYF. CDR3 DNA: TGTGCCAGCAGCTTGGCGGGGGGCAACGAGCAGTACTTC.

This clone was observed a few times. The CDR3, as DNA: TGCGCCAGCACCCCGGGGGTGGGAGCTGACTATGGCTACACCTTC. It is translated as CASTPGVGADYGYTF. This chain joins TRBV5-1 and TRBJ1-2; weak D call: TRBD1 (5 bases). This CDR3 region has 15 residues. Germline assignment: CDR1 SGHRS and CDR2 YFSETQ. Trimming pared 6 bases from V and 3 bases from J, leaving 18 bases between.

This clone was seen only a few times. This rearrangement joins TRBV11-3 to TRBJ2-7; 7 bases map to TRBD2. Germline-derived CDR1 and CDR2 are SGHNT and YENEEA. The CDR3 length is 13 residues. V lost 5 bases, J lost 3 bases, and 4 bases stayed unmatched. As DNA, the CDR3 is TGTGCCAGCAGCGCCAGCGGGGACTACGAGCAGTACTTC. This encodes CASSASGDYEQYF.

The chain carries TRBV11-2 and TRBJ2-4; TRBD2 agrees at 7 bases. Trimming removed 6 bases from V and 5 bases from J; junction bases left unmatched: 7. Germline V gene lookup returns CDR1 SGHAT and CDR2 FQNNGV. There are 14 residues in the CDR3. CDR3 nucleotide sequence: TGTGCCAGCAGGCCCATAGCGGGTCAAAACATTCAGTACTTC. Amino acids: CASRPIAGQNIQYF. The variable domain in full, with the rest retrieved from reference TRBV11-2 and TRBJ2-4, is EAGVAQSPRYKIIEKRQSVAFWCNPISGHATLYWYQQILGQGPKLLIQFQNNGVVDDSQLPKDRFSAERLKGVDSTLKIQPAKLEDSAVYLCASRPIAGQNIQYFGAGTRLSVL.

This rearrangement joins TRBV6-1 to TRBJ2-7; TRBD2 is a possible D gene (6 bases). The CDR3 is 15 residues long. Germline assignment: CDR1 MNHNS and CDR2 SASEGT. V gave up 5 bases and J gave up 4 bases, with 18 bases separating them. The CDR3 loop is CASSSPTGLLYEQYF. In nucleotides, the CDR3 is TGTGCCAGCAGTAGCCCGACGGGACTGCTATACGAGCAGTACTTC.

A single count supports this clone. This rearrangement joins TRBV6-1 to TRBJ2-7, with 9 positions matching TRBD2. The V gene end was trimmed by 4 bases and the J gene end by 5 bases; junction bases not matched to a gene: 6. Looked up from germline, CDR1 is MNHNS and CDR2 is SASEGT. The length of the CDR3 is 14 residues. CDR3 nucleotide sequence: TGTGCCAGCAGTGGAGCGGGGGGTCCGCACGAGCAGTACTTC. As protein: CASSGAGGPHEQYF.

The V gene is TRBV6-8, the J gene TRBJ1-6; D unresolved. In germline, CDR1 is MNHGY, CDR2 SAAAGT. The CDR3 is 16 amino acids. The V gene lost 3 bases and the J gene lost 14 bases, with 23 bases spanning the gap. For the CDR3, the DNA is TGTGCCAGCAGTTATATTGTAGACCCGCGGTCCTGGGCCCTCCACTTT. Encoded protein: CASSYIVDPRSWALHF.

This chain joins TRBV5-4 and TRBJ2-3; tentative D call: TRBD1 (5 bases). Between the trimmed V and J ends, which lost 3 bases and 2 bases, there was a span of 13 bases. In germline, CDR1 is SGHNT, CDR2 YYREEE (reference sequence). This CDR3 has 15 amino acids. CDR3 amino acids: CASSSPTAYTDTQYF. The CDR3 nucleotides are TGTGCCAGCAGCTCTCCGACAGCGTACACAGATACGCAGTATTTT. Together with reference TRBV5-4 and TRBJ2-3, the CDR3 gives the full variable domain: ETGVTQSPTHLIKTRGQQVTLRCSSQSGHNTVSWYQQALGQGPQFIFQYYREEENGRGNFPPRFSGLQFPNYSSELNVNALELDDSALYLCASSSPTAYTDTQYFGPGTRLTVL.